The 26 T cell receptor beta chains reported below all come from one sample, sequenced in a study of OX40 agonist ivuxolimab in advanced cancers. Only in-frame clones appear in the TCRdb table, and some are missing; sequencing was by immunoSEQ multiplex PCR. Here the sample spans around 92,000 clones, approximately 94% being singletons. Specimen: CD4+ or CD8+ T cells sorted from blood, collected in a trial of the OX40 agonist ivuxolimab. The receptors were sampled from an adult with an advanced solid tumor such as melanoma, head and neck, liver or kidney cancer.

This chain connects TRBV28 to TRBJ2-7; D not certain. Between the trimmed V and J ends, which lost 3 bases and 0 bases, there was a span of 18 bases. Per germline, CDR1 MDHEN and CDR2 SYDVKM. The CDR3 loop spans 17 amino acids. This CDR3 is CASSFDTRLKDSYEQYF. The CDR3 coding sequence is TGTGCCAGCAGTTTTGACACTCGACTCAAAGACTCCTACGAGCAGTACTTC. The full variable domain, in which reference TRBV28 and TRBJ2-7 provide the parts outside the CDR3, is DVKVTQSSRYLVKRTGEKVFLECVQDMDHENMFWYRQDPGLGLRLIYFSYDVKMKEKGDIPEGYSVSREKKERFSLILESASTNQTSMYLCASSFDTRLKDSYEQYFGPGTRLTVT.

The rearrangement links TRBV4-3 to TRBJ2-7; 7 bases line up with TRBD1. Trimming at V came to 0 bases and at J to 3 bases, leaving 8 bases not matched to a gene. Germline lookup yields CDR1 LGHNA and CDR2 YSLEER. This CDR3 contains 16 residues. CDR3 region: CASSQDRTGEGYEQYF. The CDR3 nucleotides read TGCGCCAGCAGCCAAGATCGGACAGGAGAAGGCTACGAGCAGTACTTC.

V is TRBV13 and J is TRBJ1-2; D ambiguous. The V end was cut by 5 bases, the J end by 6 bases, with 13 bases between. Germline values: CDR1 PRHDT, CDR2 FYEKMQ (reference sequence). The CDR3 is made up of 13 amino acids. CDR3 DNA sequence: TGTGCCAGCAGCCCCCGGGGAACAAATGGCTACACCTTC. Translating it yields CASSPRGTNGYTF. The variable domain in full, completed from reference TRBV13 and TRBJ1-2, reads AAGVIQSPRHLIKEKRETATLKCYPIPRHDTVYWYQQGPGQDPQFLISFYEKMQSDKGSIPDRFSAQQFSDYHSELNMSSLELGDSALYFCASSPRGTNGYTFGSGTRLTVV.

The rearrangement uses TRBV5-4 and TRBJ2-5; maybe TRBD2 (6 bases). Trimming removed 1 base at V and 5 bases at J, with 12 bases between. The CDR3 consists of 14 residues. Germline CDR1 SGHNT, CDR2 YYREEE (reference sequence). The CDR3 DNA reads TGTGCCAGCAGCTTGTGGCAGGGAGGTGAGACCCAGTACTTC. This translates into CASSLWQGGETQYF.

The chain employs TRBV19 and TRBJ1-5; 9 bases fit TRBD1. The CDR3 sequence is 13 residues long. V shed 7 bases and J 6 bases; nucleotides not matched to a gene: 4. CDR1 is LNHDA and CDR2 is SQIVND in the germline V gene (reference sequence). The CDR3: CASTRTGVQPQHF. The CDR3 bases are TGTGCCAGTACCCGGACAGGGGTTCAGCCCCAGCATTTT.

The chain joins TRBV7-3 to TRBJ1-3, with D unclear. The V gene lost 6 bases and the J gene lost 3 bases, with 15 bases spanning the gap. Germline V gives CDR1 SGHTA, CDR2 FQGTGA. There are 15 residues in the CDR3. CDR3: CASSPRGGNGNTIYF. CDR3 nucleotides: TGTGCCAGCAGTCCCCGTGGCGGGAATGGAAACACCATATATTTT.

The chain employs TRBV4-1 and TRBJ2-3; the match to TRBD2 covers 12 bases. Germline loops: CDR1 MGHRA, CDR2 YSYEKL. The ends lost 3 bases at V and 1 base at J; junction bases unmatched: 14. This CDR3 region has 20 residues. CDR3 sequence reads: CASSHPRGASGRGGTDTQYF. The CDR3 DNA reads as TGCGCCAGCAGCCACCCCAGGGGGGCTAGCGGGAGGGGTGGCACAGATACGCAGTATTTT.

The chain joins TRBV29-1 to TRBJ1-1; D is ambiguous. With 4 bases removed from V and 9 bases from J, the gap between germline ends came to 12 bases. In germline, CDR1 is SQVTM, CDR2 ANQGSEA. The CDR3 is 11 residues long. The CDR3 is CSVVASRQAFF. The CDR3 region has the DNA TGCAGCGTTGTGGCGTCCCGGCAAGCTTTCTTT.

V is TRBV27 and J is TRBJ1-6, with D unclear. There are 16 residues in the CDR3. Germline V gives CDR1 MNHEY, CDR2 SMNVEV (reference sequence). Trimming took off 0 bases at V and 7 bases at J, with 13 bases between the two ends. CDR3 in amino acids: CASSLSRGVKNSPLHF. In DNA form, the CDR3 reads TGTGCCAGCAGTTTATCCCGCGGGGTTAAAAATTCACCCCTCCACTTT.

The chain uses TRBV6-5 and TRBJ1-1; 8 nucleotides agree with TRBD1. This CDR3 region has 14 residues. The J segment lost 5 bases and the V segment lost 7 bases, leaving 9 bases of the junction unmatched. From germline, CDR1 is MNHEY and CDR2 SVGAGI. The CDR3 loop reads CASTRGQERTEAFF. Written as DNA, the CDR3 is TGTGCCAGCACCAGGGGACAGGAAAGGACTGAAGCTTTCTTT.

J is TRBJ2-2 and V is TRBV19; D gene unclear. CDR1 LNHDA and CDR2 SQIVND come from the germline V gene (reference sequence). V lost 1 base, J lost 0 bases, and 15 bases lay in between. CDR3 length: 18 amino acids. The CDR3 nucleotides read TGTGCCAGTAGTATAGCCCCCCAGTGGGTGGCGAACACCGGGGAGCTGTTTTTT. It translates to CASSIAPQWVANTGELFF.

This chain connects TRBV4-3 to TRBJ1-3; TRBD1 matches at 8 bases. After removal of 4 bases from V and 4 bases from J, the junction contained 6 bases not matched to a gene. CDR3 size: 15 residues. Germline-derived CDR1 and CDR2 are LGHNA and YSLEER. CDR3: CASSPKTGEGNTIYF. CDR3 DNA: TGCGCCAGCAGCCCTAAGACAGGGGAAGGAAACACCATATATTTT.

The CDR3 sequence is CASSQPARSRDQPQHF. The CDR3 coding sequence is TGCGCCAGCAGCCAACCAGCCCGGTCGCGGGATCAGCCCCAGCATTTT. V gene TRBV4-1 combines with J gene TRBJ1-5; no clear D. This CDR3 comprises 16 residues. V gave up 2 bases and J gave up 5 bases, with 16 bases separating them. Germline V gives CDR1 MGHRA, CDR2 YSYEKL.

A note on this clone: This CDR3 is also generated by other DNA sequences in the sample. The V gene is TRBV5-1, the J gene TRBJ2-5; D is uncertain. The CDR3 is 13 amino acids. CDR1 and CDR2 from the germline V gene are SGHRS and YFSETQ. The V end lost 0 bases, the J end lost 1 base, and 4 bases lay between the germline ends. The CDR3, as DNA: TGCGCCAGCAGCTTGGTTGGCCAAGAGACCCAGTACTTC. This sequence encodes CASSLVGQETQYF. Full variable domain (missing parts from reference TRBV5-1 and TRBJ2-5): KAGVTQTPRYLIKTRGQQVTLSCSPISGHRSVSWYQQTPGQGLQFLFEYFSETQRNKGNFPGRFSGRQFSNSRSEMNVSTLELGDSALYLCASSLVGQETQYFGPGTRLLVL.

This chain uses TRBV4-3 with TRBJ1-2, with D possibly TRBD1 on 5 matching bases. CDR3 length equals 16 residues. The V and J ends lost 0 bases and 4 bases respectively, with 15 bases between them. The germline gives CDR1 LGHNA, CDR2 YSLEER. The CDR3 loop is CASSQDWGGGFYGYTF. In DNA, the CDR3 is TGCGCCAGCAGCCAAGATTGGGGTGGGGGGTTCTATGGCTACACCTTC.

The CDR3 DNA sequence: TGTGCCAGCTCACCACAGGGAGGGGGCGCAGATACGCAGTATTTT. It codes for CASSPQGGGADTQYF. V usage is TRBV18 and J usage is TRBJ2-3, with D tentatively TRBD1 or TRBD2 (7 bases each). Between the trimmed V and J ends, which lost 1 base and 4 bases, there was a span of 12 bases. CDR3 length equals 15 residues. In germline, CDR1 is KGHSH, CDR2 LQKENI.

The rearrangement uses TRBV14 and TRBJ1-1, with 9 bases identical to TRBD1. The CDR3 extends over 16 amino acids. V dropped 4 bases and J dropped 1; count of bases not matched to a gene: 7. CDR1 and CDR2 from the germline V gene are SGHDN and FVKESK. As DNA, the CDR3 is TGTGCCAGCAGCCGGACGGGACAGGGATCGAACACTGAAGCTTTCTTT. Translation gives CASSRTGQGSNTEAFF.

V is TRBV19 and J is TRBJ1-1, with no clear D. Germline V gene sequence: CDR1 LNHDA, CDR2 SQIVND (reference sequence). The length of the CDR3 is 14 residues. Trimming pared 6 bases from V and 1 base from J, leaving 12 bases between. The CDR3 reads CASSPGRGNTEAFF. CDR3 nucleotides: TGTGCCAGTAGCCCGGGTCGCGGGAACACTGAAGCTTTCTTT.

This chain uses TRBV6-5 with TRBJ2-7; the match to TRBD2 covers 7 bases. This CDR3 contains 16 residues. Germline loops: CDR1 MNHEY, CDR2 SVGAGI. With 0 bases clipped from V and 0 bases from J, the junction kept 5 bases outside the gene matches. The CDR3 DNA sequence: TGTGCCAGCAGTTACTCGGGAGGGTTGAGCTCCTACGAGCAGTACTTC. Encoded protein: CASSYSGGLSSYEQYF.

The rearrangement links TRBV10-3 to TRBJ2-3, with 9 bases aligning to TRBD2. Trimming at V came to 6 bases and at J to 6 bases, leaving 16 bases not matched to a gene. Looked up from germline, CDR1 is ENHRY and CDR2 is SYGVKD. The CDR3 has 17 residues. Here the CDR3 DNA reads TGTGCCATCAGGGGCGAGAGAGGAGCGGGGGGCGGGGATACGCAGTATTTT. Translation gives CAIRGERGAGGGDTQYF.

The rearrangement joins TRBV27 to TRBJ1-2; a weak D match, TRBD1 (5 bases). V lost 4 bases to trimming and J lost 5 bases, with 14 bases between them. The CDR3 consists of 14 residues. Per the germline V gene, CDR1 is MNHEY and CDR2 is SMNVEV (reference sequence). CDR3: CASSSMTARYGYTF. The CDR3 coding sequence is TGTGCCAGCAGTTCCATGACAGCGCGGTATGGCTACACCTTC.

V gene TRBV7-8 combines with J gene TRBJ2-3; D unclear. Germline assignment: CDR1 SGHVS and CDR2 FQNEAQ. Trimming took off 7 bases at V and 2 bases at J, with 10 bases between the two ends. This CDR3 spans 13 amino acids. The CDR3 DNA sequence: TGTGCCAGCAAGGGTAGAACCACAGATACGCAGTATTTT. Its protein product is CASKGRTTDTQYF.

The J gene is TRBJ2-5, the V gene TRBV18; TRBD2 agrees at 12 bases. Germline V lookup: CDR1 KGHSH, CDR2 LQKENI. V gave up 2 bases and J gave up 4 bases; unmatched junction bases: 2. The CDR3 runs to 15 residues. CDR3 coding DNA: TGTGCCAGCTCACCAGCTAGCGGGAGGGTAGAGACCCAGTACTTC. Its translation: CASSPASGRVETQYF. Full variable domain (outside the CDR3, taken from reference TRBV18 and TRBJ2-5): NAGVMQNPRHLVRRRGQEARLRCSPMKGHSHVYWYRQLPEEGLKFMVYLQKENIIDESGMPKERFSAEFPKEGPSILRIQQVVRGDSAAYFCASSPASGRVETQYFGPGTRLLVL.

V gene TRBV14 combines with J gene TRBJ2-3, with unresolved D. The germline V gene has CDR1 SGHDN and CDR2 FVKESK. CDR3 size: 12 residues. The V end was cut by 2 bases, the J end by 9 bases, with 9 bases between. As DNA, the CDR3 is TGTGCCAGCAGCCAACTTTTTGTCACGCAGTATTTT. It translates to CASSQLFVTQYF.

The chain joins TRBV18 to TRBJ1-1; D not certain. Trimming removed 6 bases from V and 3 bases from J, with 29 bases in between. The germline CDR1 and CDR2 sequences are KGHSH and LQKENI. This CDR3 comprises 19 residues. The CDR3 DNA sequence: TGTGCCAGCTCGCCCAACCCCTTGGGAGGGATTTCGACGGACACTGAAGCTTTCTTT. Its translation: CASSPNPLGGISTDTEAFF.

This chain uses TRBV5-5 with TRBJ1-3; D unresolved. The CDR3 sequence is 16 residues long. The V and J ends lost 1 base and 0 bases respectively, with 11 bases between them. The germline gives CDR1 SGHKS, CDR2 YYEKEE (reference sequence). CDR3 region: CASSLMGGSSGNTIYF. CDR3 nucleotide sequence: TGTGCCAGCAGCTTGATGGGCGGGAGCTCTGGAAACACCATATATTTT. The full variable domain, in which reference TRBV5-5 and TRBJ1-3 provide the parts outside the CDR3, is DAGVTQSPTHLIKTRGQQVTLRCSPISGHKSVSWYQQVLGQGPQFIFQYYEKEERGRGNFPDRFSARQFPNYSSELNVNALLLGDSALYLCASSLMGGSSGNTIYFGEGSWLTVV.